These 2 T cell receptor beta chains share one sample of origin, sequenced in a study of T cells in tuberculosis. Profiling relied on immunoSEQ multiplex PCR, and the TCRdb table lists in-frame clones only, not all of them. The sample consists of fewer than 55,000 clones, over 90% of them appearing once. The specimen was PBMCs. Source of these receptors: a donor aged 10-30 years with latent tuberculosis or without tuberculosis infection.

This sequence joins TRBV5-1 and TRBJ1-2; D gene ambiguous. Germline lookup yields CDR1 SGHRS and CDR2 YFSETQ. Trimming left V 4 bases short and J 0 bases short, with 7 bases between. The CDR3 is 13 amino acids. This CDR3 reads CASSREANYGYTF. The CDR3, as DNA: TGCGCCAGCAGCCGCGAAGCTAACTATGGCTACACCTTC. Variable domain in full (rest from reference TRBV5-1 and TRBJ1-2): KAGVTQTPRYLIKTRGQQVTLSCSPISGHRSVSWYQQTPGQGLQFLFEYFSETQRNKGNFPGRFSGRQFSNSRSEMNVSTLELGDSALYLCASSREANYGYTFGSGTRLTVV.

The genes are TRBV18 and TRBJ2-3; TRBD2 agrees at 7 bases. The germline gives CDR1 KGHSH, CDR2 LQKENI. V shed 2 bases, J shed 3 bases, and the junction held 5 bases outside the gene matches. The CDR3 extends over 15 amino acids. CDR3 coding DNA: TGTGCCAGCTCACCAGGAGGCGGGAGAACAGATACGCAGTATTTT. Amino acids: CASSPGGGRTDTQYF. The full variable domain, with the rest looked up from reference TRBV18 and TRBJ2-3, is NAGVMQNPRHLVRRRGQEARLRCSPMKGHSHVYWYRQLPEEGLKFMVYLQKENIIDESGMPKERFSAEFPKEGPSILRIQQVVRGDSAAYFCASSPGGGRTDTQYFGPGTRLTVL.